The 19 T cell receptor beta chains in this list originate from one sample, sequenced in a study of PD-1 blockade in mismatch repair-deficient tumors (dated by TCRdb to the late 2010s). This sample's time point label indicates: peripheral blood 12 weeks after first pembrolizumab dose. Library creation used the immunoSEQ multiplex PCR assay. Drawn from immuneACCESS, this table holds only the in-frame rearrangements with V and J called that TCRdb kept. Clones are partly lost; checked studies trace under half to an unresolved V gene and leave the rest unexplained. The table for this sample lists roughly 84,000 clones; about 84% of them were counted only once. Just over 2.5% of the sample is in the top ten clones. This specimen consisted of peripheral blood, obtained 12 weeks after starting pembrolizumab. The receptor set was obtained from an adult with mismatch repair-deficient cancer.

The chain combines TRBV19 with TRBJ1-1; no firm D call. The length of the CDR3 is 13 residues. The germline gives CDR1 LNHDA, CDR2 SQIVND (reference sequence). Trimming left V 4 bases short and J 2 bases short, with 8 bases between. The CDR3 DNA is TGTGCCAGTAGTACTCAACCTAACACTGAAGCTTTCTTT. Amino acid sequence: CASSTQPNTEAFF.

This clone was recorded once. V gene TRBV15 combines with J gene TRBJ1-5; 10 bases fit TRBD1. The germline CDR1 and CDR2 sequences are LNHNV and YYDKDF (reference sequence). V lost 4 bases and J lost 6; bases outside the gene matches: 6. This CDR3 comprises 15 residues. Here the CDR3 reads CATSTYRDRGQPQHF. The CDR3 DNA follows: TGTGCCACCAGCACCTACCGGGACAGGGGTCAGCCCCAGCATTTT.

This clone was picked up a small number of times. This CDR3 is CASSARQGTEAFF. The CDR3 DNA sequence: TGCGCCAGCAGTGCTAGACAAGGAACTGAAGCTTTCTTT. The V call is TRBV10-1, the J call TRBJ1-1; D remains ambiguous. Trimming removed 4 bases from V and 5 bases from J, with 11 bases in between. The germline CDR1 and CDR2 sequences are WNHNN and SYGVQD (reference sequence). This CDR3 has 13 amino acids.

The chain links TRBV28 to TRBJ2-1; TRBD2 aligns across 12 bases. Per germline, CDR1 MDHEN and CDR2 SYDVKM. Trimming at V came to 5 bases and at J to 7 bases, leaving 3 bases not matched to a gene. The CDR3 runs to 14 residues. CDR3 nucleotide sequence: TGTGCCAGCAGTCTAGCGGGAGGGCGGAATGAGCAGTTCTTC. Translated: CASSLAGGRNEQFF. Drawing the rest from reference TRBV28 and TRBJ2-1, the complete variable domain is DVKVTQSSRYLVKRTGEKVFLECVQDMDHENMFWYRQDPGLGLRLIYFSYDVKMKEKGDIPEGYSVSREKKERFSLILESASTNQTSMYLCASSLAGGRNEQFFGPGTRLTVL.

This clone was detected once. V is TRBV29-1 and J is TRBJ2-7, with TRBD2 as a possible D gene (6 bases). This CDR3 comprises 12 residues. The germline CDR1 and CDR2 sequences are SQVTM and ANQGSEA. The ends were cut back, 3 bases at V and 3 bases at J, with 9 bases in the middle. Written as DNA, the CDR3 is TGCAGCGTTGAGACTAGAGACTACGAGCAGTACTTC. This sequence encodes CSVETRDYEQYF.

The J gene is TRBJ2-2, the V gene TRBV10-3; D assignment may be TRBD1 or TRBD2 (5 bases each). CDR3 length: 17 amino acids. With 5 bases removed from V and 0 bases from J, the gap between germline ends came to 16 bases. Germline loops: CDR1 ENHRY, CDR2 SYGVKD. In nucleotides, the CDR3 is TGTGCCATCAGTAAAACCGGGACCGACGCGAACACCGGGGAGCTGTTTTTT. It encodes CAISKTGTDANTGELFF.

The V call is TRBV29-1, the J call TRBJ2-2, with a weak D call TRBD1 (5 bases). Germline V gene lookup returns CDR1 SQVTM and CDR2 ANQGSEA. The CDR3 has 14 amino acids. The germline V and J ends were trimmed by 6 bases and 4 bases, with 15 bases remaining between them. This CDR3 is CSVVRTLGTGELFF. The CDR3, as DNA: TGCAGCGTCGTTAGGACATTAGGCACCGGGGAGCTGTTTTTT.

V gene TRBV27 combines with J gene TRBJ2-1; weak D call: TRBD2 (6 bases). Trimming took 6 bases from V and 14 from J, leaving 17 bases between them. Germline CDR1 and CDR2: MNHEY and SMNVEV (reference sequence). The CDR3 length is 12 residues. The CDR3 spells CASRPGGWVEFF. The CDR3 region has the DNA TGTGCCAGCAGGCCCGGGGGATGGGTGGAGTTCTTC.

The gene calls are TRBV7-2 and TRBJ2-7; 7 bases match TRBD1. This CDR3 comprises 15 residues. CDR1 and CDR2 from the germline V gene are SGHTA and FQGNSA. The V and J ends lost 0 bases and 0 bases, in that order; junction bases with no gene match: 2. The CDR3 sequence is CASSLAGTVSYEQYF. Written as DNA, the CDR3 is TGTGCCAGCAGCTTAGCAGGGACAGTCTCCTACGAGCAGTACTTC. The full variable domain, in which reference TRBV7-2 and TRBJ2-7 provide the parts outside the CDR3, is GAGVSQSPSNKVTEKGKDVELRCDPISGHTALYWYRQSLGQGLEFLIYFQGNSAPDKSGLPSDRFSAERTGGSVSTLTIQRTQQEDSAVYLCASSLAGTVSYEQYFGPGTRLTVT.

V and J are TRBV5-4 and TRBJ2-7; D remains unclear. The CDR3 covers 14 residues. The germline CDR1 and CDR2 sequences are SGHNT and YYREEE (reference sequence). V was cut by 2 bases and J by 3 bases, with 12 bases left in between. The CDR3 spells CASSFERNLYEQYF. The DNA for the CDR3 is TGTGCCAGCAGCTTTGAACGGAATCTCTACGAGCAGTACTTC.

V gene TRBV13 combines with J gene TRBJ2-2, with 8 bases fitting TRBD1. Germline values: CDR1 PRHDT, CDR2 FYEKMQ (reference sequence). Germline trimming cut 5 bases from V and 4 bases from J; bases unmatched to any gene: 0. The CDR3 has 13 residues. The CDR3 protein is CASSTGGTGELFF. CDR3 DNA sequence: TGTGCCAGCAGCACAGGGGGCACCGGGGAGCTGTTTTTT.

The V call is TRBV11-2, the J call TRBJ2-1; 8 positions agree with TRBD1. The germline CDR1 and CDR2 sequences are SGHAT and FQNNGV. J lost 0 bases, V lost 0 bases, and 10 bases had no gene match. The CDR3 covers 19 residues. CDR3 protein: CASSLDQWGGQGSYNEQFF. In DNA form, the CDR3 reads TGTGCCAGCAGCTTAGATCAATGGGGCGGACAGGGCTCCTACAATGAGCAGTTCTTC.

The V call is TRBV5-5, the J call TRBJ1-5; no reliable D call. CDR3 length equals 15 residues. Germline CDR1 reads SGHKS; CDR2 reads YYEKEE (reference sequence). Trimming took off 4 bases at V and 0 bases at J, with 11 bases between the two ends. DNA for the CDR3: TGTGCCAGCAGCCCACATGACTATAGCAATCAGCCCCAGCATTTT. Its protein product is CASSPHDYSNQPQHF.

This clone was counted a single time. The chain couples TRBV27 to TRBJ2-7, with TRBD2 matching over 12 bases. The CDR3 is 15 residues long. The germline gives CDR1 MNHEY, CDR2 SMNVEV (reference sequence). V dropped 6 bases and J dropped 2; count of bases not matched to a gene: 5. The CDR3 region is CASRILAGGTYEQYF. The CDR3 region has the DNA TGTGCCAGCAGGATACTAGCGGGAGGTACCTACGAGCAGTACTTC.

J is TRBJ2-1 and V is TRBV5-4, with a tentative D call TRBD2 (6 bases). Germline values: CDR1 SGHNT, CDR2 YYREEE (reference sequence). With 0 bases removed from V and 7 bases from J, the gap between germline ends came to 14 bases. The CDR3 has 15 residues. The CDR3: CASSLARGRENEQFF. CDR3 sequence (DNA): TGTGCCAGCAGCTTGGCGCGGGGACGAGAAAATGAGCAGTTCTTC. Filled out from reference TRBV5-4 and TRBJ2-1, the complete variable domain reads ETGVTQSPTHLIKTRGQQVTLRCSSQSGHNTVSWYQQALGQGPQFIFQYYREEENGRGNFPPRFSGLQFPNYSSELNVNALELDDSALYLCASSLARGRENEQFFGPGTRLTVL.

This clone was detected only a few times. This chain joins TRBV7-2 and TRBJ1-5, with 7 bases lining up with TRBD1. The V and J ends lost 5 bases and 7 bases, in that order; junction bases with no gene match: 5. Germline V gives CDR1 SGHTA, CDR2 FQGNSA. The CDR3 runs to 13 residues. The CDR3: CASSRTGEQPQHF. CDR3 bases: TGTGCCAGCAGCCGCACAGGGGAACAGCCCCAGCATTTT.

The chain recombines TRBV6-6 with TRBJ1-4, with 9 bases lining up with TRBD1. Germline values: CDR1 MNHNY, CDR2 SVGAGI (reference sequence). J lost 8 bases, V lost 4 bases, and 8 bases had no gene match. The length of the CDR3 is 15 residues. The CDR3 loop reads CASSWVRDREEKLFF. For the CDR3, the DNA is TGTGCCAGCAGTTGGGTTCGGGACAGGGAGGAAAAACTGTTTTTT.

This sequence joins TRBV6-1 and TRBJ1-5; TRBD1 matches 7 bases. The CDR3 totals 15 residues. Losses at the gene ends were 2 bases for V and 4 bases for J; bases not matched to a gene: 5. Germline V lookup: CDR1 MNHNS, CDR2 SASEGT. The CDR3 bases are TGTGCCAGCAGTGAAAATACAGGGGTGAATCAGCCCCAGCATTTT. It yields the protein CASSENTGVNQPQHF.

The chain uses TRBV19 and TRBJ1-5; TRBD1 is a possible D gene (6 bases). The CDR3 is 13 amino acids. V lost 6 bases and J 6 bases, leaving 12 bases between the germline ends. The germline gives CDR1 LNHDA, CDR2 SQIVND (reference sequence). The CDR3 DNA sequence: TGTGCCAGTAGCACTACAGGGATTCAGCCCCAGCATTTT. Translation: CASSTTGIQPQHF.